This entry is about one T cell receptor beta chain. In TCRdb, the 5' RACE reads were re-called with MiXCR into one record per CDR3 protein. The sample yields roughly 380,000 distinct CDR3 sequences, approximately 30% seen once. These data belong to a study of identical twins' blood T cells. Germline values: CDR1 LGHNA, CDR2 YNFKEQ. The CDR3 consists of 17 residues. V was pared by 4 bases and J by 0 bases, with 16 bases between. Three pairs of healthy female monozygous twins were the donors. The sample taken for sequencing was PBMCs. The TCR was taken from a woman aged 18-49 years in good health. The chain employs TRBV4-2 and TRBJ1-3; tentative D call: TRBD1 (5 bases). The CDR3: CASSLERQISSGNTIYF. The CDR3 coding sequence is TGTGCCAGCAGCCTAGAGCGACAGATAAGCTCTGGAAACACCATATATTTT.